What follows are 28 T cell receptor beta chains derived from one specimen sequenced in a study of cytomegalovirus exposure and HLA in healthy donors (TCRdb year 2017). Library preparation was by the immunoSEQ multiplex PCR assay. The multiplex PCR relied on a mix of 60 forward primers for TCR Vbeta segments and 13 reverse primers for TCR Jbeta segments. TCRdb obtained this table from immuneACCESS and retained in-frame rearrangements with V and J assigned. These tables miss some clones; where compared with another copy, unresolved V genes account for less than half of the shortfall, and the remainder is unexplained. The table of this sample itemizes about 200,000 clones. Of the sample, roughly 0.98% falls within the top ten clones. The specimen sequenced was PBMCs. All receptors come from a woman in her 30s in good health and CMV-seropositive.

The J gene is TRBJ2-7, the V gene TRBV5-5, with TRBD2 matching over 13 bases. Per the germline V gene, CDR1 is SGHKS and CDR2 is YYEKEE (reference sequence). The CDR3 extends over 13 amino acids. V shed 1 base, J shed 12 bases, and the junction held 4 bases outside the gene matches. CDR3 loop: CASSLQLAGGWYF. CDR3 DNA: TGTGCCAGCAGCTTGCAACTAGCGGGAGGGTGGTACTTC.

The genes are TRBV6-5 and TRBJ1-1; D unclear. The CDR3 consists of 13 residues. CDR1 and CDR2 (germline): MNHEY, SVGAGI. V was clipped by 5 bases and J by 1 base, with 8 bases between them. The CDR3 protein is CASSEGGNTEAFF. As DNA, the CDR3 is TGTGCCAGCAGTGAGGGCGGGAACACTGAAGCTTTCTTT.

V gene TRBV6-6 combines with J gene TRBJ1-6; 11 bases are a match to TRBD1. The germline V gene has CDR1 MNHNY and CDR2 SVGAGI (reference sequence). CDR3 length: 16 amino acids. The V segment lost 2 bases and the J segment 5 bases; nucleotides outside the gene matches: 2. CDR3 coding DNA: TGTGCCAGCAGTTACGGACAGGGGGCGAATAATTCACCCCTCCACTTT. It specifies CASSYGQGANNSPLHF.

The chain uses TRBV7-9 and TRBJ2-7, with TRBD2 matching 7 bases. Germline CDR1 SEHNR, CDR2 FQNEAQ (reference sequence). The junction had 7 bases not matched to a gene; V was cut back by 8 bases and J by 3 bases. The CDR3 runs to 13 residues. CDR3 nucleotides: TGTGCCAGCGTGGCCCCGGGGGGCTACGAGCAGTACTTC. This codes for CASVAPGGYEQYF.

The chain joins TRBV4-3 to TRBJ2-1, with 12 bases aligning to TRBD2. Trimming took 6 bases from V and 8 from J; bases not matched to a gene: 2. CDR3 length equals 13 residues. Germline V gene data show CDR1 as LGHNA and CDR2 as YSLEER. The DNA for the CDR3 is TGCGCCAGCAGACTAGCGGGAGGAGATGAGCAGTTCTTC. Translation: CASRLAGGDEQFF.

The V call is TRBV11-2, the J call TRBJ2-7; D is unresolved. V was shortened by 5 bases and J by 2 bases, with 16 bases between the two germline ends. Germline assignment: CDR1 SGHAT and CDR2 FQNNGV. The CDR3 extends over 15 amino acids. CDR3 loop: CASSPIPVVAYEQYF. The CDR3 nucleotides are TGTGCCAGCAGCCCAATCCCGGTGGTGGCCTACGAGCAGTACTTC.

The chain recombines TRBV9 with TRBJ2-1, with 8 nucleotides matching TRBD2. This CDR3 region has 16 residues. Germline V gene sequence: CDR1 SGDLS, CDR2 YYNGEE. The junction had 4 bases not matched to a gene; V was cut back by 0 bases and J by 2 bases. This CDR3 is CASSVEGSGAYNEQFF. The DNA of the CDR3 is TGTGCCAGCAGCGTAGAAGGTAGCGGGGCCTACAATGAGCAGTTCTTC.

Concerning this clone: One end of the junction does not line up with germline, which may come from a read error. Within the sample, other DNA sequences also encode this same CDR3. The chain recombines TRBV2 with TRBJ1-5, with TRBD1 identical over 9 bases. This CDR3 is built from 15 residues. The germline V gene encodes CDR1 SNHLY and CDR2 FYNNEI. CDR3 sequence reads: CASSGTGRDNQPQHF. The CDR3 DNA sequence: TGCGCCAGCAGCGGGACAGGGCGAGACAATCAGCCCCAGCATTTT.

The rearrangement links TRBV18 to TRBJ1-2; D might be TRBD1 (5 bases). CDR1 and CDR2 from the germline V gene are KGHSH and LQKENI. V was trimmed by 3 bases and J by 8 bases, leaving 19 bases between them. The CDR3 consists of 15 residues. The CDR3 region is CASSPLAREFRGYTF. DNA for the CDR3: TGTGCCAGCTCACCGCTCGCCAGGGAATTTCGCGGCTACACCTTC.

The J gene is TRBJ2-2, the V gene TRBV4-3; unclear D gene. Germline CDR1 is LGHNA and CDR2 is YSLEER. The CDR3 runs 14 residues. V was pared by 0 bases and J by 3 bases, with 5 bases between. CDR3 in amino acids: CASSQDIHTGELFF. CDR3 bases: TGCGCCAGCAGCCAAGATATTCACACCGGGGAGCTGTTTTTT.

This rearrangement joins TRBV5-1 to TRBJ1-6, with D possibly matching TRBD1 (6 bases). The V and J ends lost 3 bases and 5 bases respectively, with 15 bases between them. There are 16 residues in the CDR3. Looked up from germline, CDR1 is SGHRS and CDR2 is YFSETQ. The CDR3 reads CASSSTGNGDNSPLHF. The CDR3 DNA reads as TGCGCCAGCAGCTCAACAGGGAATGGGGATAATTCACCCCTCCACTTT.

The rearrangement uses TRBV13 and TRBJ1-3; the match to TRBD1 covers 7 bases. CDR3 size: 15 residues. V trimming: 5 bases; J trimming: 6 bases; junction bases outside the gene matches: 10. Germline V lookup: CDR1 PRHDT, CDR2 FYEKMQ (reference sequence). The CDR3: CASSIPGGPENTIYF. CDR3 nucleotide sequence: TGTGCCAGCAGCATCCCAGGGGGGCCTGAAAACACCATATATTTT.

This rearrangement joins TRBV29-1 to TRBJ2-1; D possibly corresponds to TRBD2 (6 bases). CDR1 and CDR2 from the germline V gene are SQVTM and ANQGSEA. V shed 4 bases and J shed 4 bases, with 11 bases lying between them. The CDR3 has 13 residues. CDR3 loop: CSVATSRYNEQFF. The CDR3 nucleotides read TGCAGCGTTGCCACTAGCCGGTACAATGAGCAGTTCTTC.

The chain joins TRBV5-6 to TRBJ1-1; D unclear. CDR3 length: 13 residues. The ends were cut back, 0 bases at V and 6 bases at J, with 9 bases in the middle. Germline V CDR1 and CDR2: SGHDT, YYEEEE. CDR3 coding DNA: TGTGCCAGCAGCTTGGCCAGTCTGTCTGAAGCTTTCTTT. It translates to CASSLASLSEAFF.

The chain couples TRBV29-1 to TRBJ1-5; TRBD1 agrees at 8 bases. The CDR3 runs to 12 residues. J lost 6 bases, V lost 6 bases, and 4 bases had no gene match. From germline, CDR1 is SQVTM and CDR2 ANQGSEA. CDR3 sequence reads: CSVVTGVQPQHF. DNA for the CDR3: TGCAGCGTCGTGACAGGGGTTCAGCCCCAGCATTTT. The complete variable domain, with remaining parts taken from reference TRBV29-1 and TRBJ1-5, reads SAVISQKPSRDICQRGTSLTIQCQVDSQVTMMFWYRQQPGQSLTLIATANQGSEATYESGFVIDKFPISRPNLTFSTLTVSNMSPEDSSIYLCSVVTGVQPQHFGDGTRLSIL.

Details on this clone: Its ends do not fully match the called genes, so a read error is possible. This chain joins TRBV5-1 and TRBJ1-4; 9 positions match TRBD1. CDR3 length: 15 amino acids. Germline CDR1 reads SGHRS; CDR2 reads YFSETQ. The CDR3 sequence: CASSPWTGVNEKLLF. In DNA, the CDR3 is TGCGCCAGCAGCCCCTGGACAGGGGTTAATGAAAAACTGCTTTTT.

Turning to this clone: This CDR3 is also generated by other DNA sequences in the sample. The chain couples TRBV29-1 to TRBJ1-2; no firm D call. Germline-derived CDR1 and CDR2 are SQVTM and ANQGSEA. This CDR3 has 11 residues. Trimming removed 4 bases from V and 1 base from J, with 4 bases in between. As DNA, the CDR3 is TGCAGCGTTGCAGTTAACTATGGCTACACCTTC. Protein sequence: CSVAVNYGYTF. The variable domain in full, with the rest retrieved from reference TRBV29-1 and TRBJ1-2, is SAVISQKPSRDICQRGTSLTIQCQVDSQVTMMFWYRQQPGQSLTLIATANQGSEATYESGFVIDKFPISRPNLTFSTLTVSNMSPEDSSIYLCSVAVNYGYTFGSGTRLTVV.

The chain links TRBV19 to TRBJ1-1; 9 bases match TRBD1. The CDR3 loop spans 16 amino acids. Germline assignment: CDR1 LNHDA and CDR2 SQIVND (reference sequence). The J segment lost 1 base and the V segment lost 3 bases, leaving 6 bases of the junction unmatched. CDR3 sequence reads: CASSILGGQGNTEAFF. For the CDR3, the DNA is TGTGCCAGTAGTATCCTCGGGGGACAGGGGAACACTGAAGCTTTCTTT.

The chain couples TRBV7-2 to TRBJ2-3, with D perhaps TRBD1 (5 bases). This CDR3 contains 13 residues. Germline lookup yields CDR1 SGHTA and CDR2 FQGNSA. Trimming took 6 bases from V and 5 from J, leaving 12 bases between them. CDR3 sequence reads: CASSREGVDTQYF. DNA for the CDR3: TGTGCCAGCAGTAGGGAAGGGGTAGATACGCAGTATTTT.

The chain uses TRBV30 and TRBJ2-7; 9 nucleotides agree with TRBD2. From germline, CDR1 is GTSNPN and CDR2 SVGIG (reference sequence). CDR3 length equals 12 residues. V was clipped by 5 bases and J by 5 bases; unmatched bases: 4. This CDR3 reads CAWGTSRHEQYF. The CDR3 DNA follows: TGTGCCTGGGGGACTAGCAGGCACGAGCAGTACTTC. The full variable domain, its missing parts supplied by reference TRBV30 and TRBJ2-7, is SQTIHQWPATLVQPVGSPLSLECTVEGTSNPNLYWYRQAAGRGLQLLFYSVGIGQISSEVPQNLSASRPQDRQFILSSKKLLLSDSGFYLCAWGTSRHEQYFGPGTRLTVT.

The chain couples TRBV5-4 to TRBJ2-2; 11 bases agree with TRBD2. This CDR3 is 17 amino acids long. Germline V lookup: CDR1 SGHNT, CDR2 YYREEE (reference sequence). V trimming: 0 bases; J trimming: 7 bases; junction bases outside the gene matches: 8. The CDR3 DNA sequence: TGTGCCAGCAGCTTGGAAGGTAGCGGGGGGGCCGTCGGGGAGCTGTTTTTT. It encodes CASSLEGSGGAVGELFF.

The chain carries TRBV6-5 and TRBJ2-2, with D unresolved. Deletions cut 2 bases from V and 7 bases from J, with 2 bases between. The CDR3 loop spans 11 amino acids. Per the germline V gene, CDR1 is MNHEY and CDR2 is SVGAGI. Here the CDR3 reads CASSYHGELFF. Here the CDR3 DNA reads TGTGCCAGCAGTTACCACGGGGAGCTGTTTTTT.

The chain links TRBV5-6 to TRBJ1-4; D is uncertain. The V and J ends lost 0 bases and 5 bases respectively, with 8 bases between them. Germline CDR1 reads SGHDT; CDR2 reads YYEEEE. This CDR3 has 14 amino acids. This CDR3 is CASSLAGRNEKLFF. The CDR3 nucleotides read TGTGCCAGCAGCTTGGCGGGTCGAAATGAAAAACTGTTTTTT. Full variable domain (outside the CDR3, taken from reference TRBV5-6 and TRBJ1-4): DAGVTQSPTHLIKTRGQQVTLRCSPKSGHDTVSWYQQALGQGPQFIFQYYEEEERQRGNFPDRFSGHQFPNYSSELNVNALLLGDSALYLCASSLAGRNEKLFFGSGTQLSVL.

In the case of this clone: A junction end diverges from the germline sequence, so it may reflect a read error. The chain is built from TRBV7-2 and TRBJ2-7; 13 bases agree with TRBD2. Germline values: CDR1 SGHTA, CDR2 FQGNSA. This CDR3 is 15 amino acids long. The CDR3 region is CASSARLAGGYKQYF. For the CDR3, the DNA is TGTGCCAGCAGCGCCCGACTAGCGGGAGGCTACAAGCAGTACTTC.

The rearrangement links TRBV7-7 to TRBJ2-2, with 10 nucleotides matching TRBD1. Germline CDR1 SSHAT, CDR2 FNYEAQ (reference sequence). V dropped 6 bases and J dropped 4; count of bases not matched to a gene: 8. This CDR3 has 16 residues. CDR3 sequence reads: CASRRTGTGATGELFF. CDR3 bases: TGTGCCAGCAGGCGCACCGGGACAGGGGCCACCGGGGAGCTGTTTTTT.

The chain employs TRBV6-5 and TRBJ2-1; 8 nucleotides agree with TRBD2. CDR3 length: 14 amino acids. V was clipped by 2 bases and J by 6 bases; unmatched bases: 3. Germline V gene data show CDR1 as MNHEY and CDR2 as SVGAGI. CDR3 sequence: CASSYLGLANEQFF. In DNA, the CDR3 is TGTGCCAGCAGTTACCTCGGACTAGCCAATGAGCAGTTCTTC.

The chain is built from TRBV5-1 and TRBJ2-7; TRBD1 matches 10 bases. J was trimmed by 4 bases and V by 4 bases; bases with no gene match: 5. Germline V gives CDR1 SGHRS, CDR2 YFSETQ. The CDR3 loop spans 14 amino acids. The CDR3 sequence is CASSDGQGEYEQYF. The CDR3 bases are TGCGCCAGCAGCGACGGACAGGGGGAATACGAGCAGTACTTC.

CDR3 in DNA: TGCAGCGGACTAACAGGGGGCGGAGAGACCCAGTACTTC. As protein: CSGLTGGGETQYF. The V call is TRBV29-1, the J call TRBJ2-5; 9 nucleotides line up with TRBD1. From germline, CDR1 is SQVTM and CDR2 ANQGSEA. The CDR3 runs 13 residues. J lost 4 bases, V lost 7 bases, and 7 bases had no gene match.